One TCR beta chain is described in this entry. The target antigen is unknown. Deletions cut 3 bases from V and 1 base from J, with 10 bases between. The CDR3 consists of 14 residues. From germline, CDR1 is SGDLS and CDR2 YYNGEE. The data originate from a study of siplizumab effects on memory and regulatory T cells. Whole-study results and caveats: Naive-or-memory phenotypes were unassignable for roughly 80-96% of proliferating CD4+ or CD8+ clones. Memory T cells appeared less diverse than naive cells, which seemed to contribute substantially to alloresponse.

The assay looked at some 93,000 TCR templates in each sample. Repertoires were generated with immunoSEQ multiplex PCR, while TCRdb's copy carries only in-frame clones and drops some. The data contain approximately 75,000 clones, 93% of them singletons. This TCR came from a human donor in good health. V gene TRBV9 combines with J gene TRBJ1-1; a possible D gene is TRBD1 (5 bases). The sequencing input was CD8+ T cells sorted from blood. The CDR3 DNA follows: TGTGCCAGCAGCGGATATCAGGGGAACACTGAAGCTTTCTTT. It codes for CASSGYQGNTEAFF. Full variable domain (rest looked up from reference TRBV9 and TRBJ1-1): DSGVTQTPKHLITATGQRVTLRCSPRSGDLSVYWYQQSLDQGLQFLIQYYNGEERAKGNILERFSAQQFPDLHSELNLSSLELGDSALYFCASSGYQGNTEAFFGQGTRLTVV.